The following is a T cell receptor beta chain sequence with its context. Its matching antigen is unknown. These data originate in a study of T cell responses to AZD1222 COVID-19 vaccine. Germline CDR1 MNHEY, CDR2 SVGEGT. The CDR3 spans 13 residues. Trimming stripped 2 bases from V and 4 bases from J, with 9 bases between. The study, taken as a whole, reports: Regions 160-218 and 743-854 held dominance among vaccine-associated CD4 TCRs, which spanned spike. Sampling that yielded the repertoires occurred only after the peak T cell response. After two AZD1222 doses, spike-specific TCR breadth and depth rose versus day 0.

Measured with immunoSEQ multiplex PCR; TCRdb has only the in-frame clones, and not every one. The sample lists over 110,000 clones; just over 90% were seen once. The sequence was obtained from an adult in good health. The material was peripheral blood, obtained on day 0 of AZD1222 vaccination. V usage is TRBV6-2 or TRBV6-3 and J usage is TRBJ2-7; D is unresolved. The chain's CDR3 is CASSYGREYEQYF. The CDR3 bases are TGTGCCAGCAGTTACGGACGAGAGTACGAGCAGTACTTC.